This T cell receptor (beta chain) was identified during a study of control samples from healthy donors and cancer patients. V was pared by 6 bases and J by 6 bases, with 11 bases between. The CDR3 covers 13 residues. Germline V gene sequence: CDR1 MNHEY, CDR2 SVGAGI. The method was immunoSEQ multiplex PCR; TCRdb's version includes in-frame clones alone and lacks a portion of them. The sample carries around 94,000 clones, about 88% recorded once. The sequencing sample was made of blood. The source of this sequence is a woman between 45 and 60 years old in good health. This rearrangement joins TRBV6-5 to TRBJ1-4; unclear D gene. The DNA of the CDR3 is TGTGCCAGCAGGAAAGGACTCGATGAAAAACTGTTTTTT. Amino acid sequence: CASRKGLDEKLFF.